Presented here are 7 T cell receptor beta chains from one specimen sequenced in a study of cytomegalovirus exposure and HLA in healthy donors. Amplification used 60 Vbeta primers and 13 Jbeta primers. Method: immunoSEQ multiplex PCR; TCRdb's copy keeps in-frame clones and lacks some. The sample holds under 150,000 clones, around three quarters seen once. The sample consisted of PBMCs. These receptor sequences come from a woman aged 40 to 55 in good health and CMV-seronegative.

V is TRBV19 and J is TRBJ2-5; 8 nucleotides align to TRBD2. Trimming at V came to 1 base and at J to 5 bases, leaving 6 bases not matched to a gene. The V gene's germline CDR1 is LNHDA and CDR2 SQIVND (reference sequence). The CDR3 covers 15 residues. CDR3 residues: CASSIAGGPRETQYF. CDR3 sequence (DNA): TGTGCCAGTAGTATAGCGGGAGGGCCCCGGGAGACCCAGTACTTC.

The rearrangement joins TRBV9 to TRBJ1-3; perhaps TRBD1 as D (5 bases). Between the trimmed V and J ends, which lost 3 bases and 8 bases, there was a span of 15 bases. Germline V gives CDR1 SGDLS, CDR2 YYNGEE. There are 14 residues in the CDR3. The CDR3 bases are TGTGCCAGCAGCGGCGGGGCCTACGGGGACACCATATATTTT. This encodes CASSGGAYGDTIYF.

This clone has just one count. The chain carries TRBV5-4 and TRBJ2-5; 7 nucleotides agree with TRBD1. Germline V lookup: CDR1 SGHNT, CDR2 YYREEE (reference sequence). J gave up 4 bases and V 6 bases, and 6 bases lay outside the gene matches. This CDR3 spans 13 amino acids. CDR3 bases: TGTGCCAGCACCCGGACAGGACTAGAGACCCAGTACTTC. It yields the protein CASTRTGLETQYF.

The CDR3: CASSYIQGGDYGYTF. The CDR3 nucleotides read TGTGCCAGCAGTTACATACAGGGGGGGGACTATGGCTACACCTTC. This chain connects TRBV6-6 to TRBJ1-2; 8 nucleotides agree with TRBD1. Unmatched junction bases numbered 5, after V lost 2 bases and J lost 3 bases. Looked up from germline, CDR1 is MNHNY and CDR2 is SVGAGI (reference sequence). CDR3 length: 15 residues.

This chain links TRBV10-3 with TRBJ2-3, with D uncertain. Germline CDR1 and CDR2: ENHRY and SYGVKD. V lost 6 bases and J lost 1, with 14 bases in between. This CDR3 is 15 amino acids long. This CDR3 reads CAIRPTSAGTDTQYF. CDR3 nucleotides: TGTGCCATCAGACCGACATCGGCCGGCACAGATACGCAGTATTTT.

The chain couples TRBV10-3 to TRBJ2-2, with 10 bases fitting TRBD2. This CDR3 is 16 amino acids long. The germline V gene has CDR1 ENHRY and CDR2 SYGVKD. J was trimmed by 2 bases and V by 10 bases; bases with no gene match: 10. The CDR3, as DNA: TGTGCCACAGGGGGACTAGCGACGACTAACACCGGGGAGCTGTTTTTT. Amino acids: CATGGLATTNTGELFF.

The V gene is TRBV5-1, the J gene TRBJ2-3; possible D gene TRBD1, 6 bases. Trimming cost V 6 bases and J 5 bases, with 13 bases left between them. The CDR3 spans 13 residues. Germline-derived CDR1 and CDR2 are SGHRS and YFSETQ. The CDR3 protein is CASNAGAGDTQYF. CDR3 bases: TGCGCCAGCAATGCAGGGGCTGGAGATACGCAGTATTTT.